This TCR beta chain was recorded in a study of post-analysis software for immune sequencing data. General study findings and limits: About 5 TRBV segments (TRBV5-6, TRBV5-1 and TRBV20-1 among them) occurred more frequently in patients than in controls.

TCR beta cDNA libraries included unique molecular identifiers. TCRdb called the PCR reads again in MiXCR, with one record for every CDR3 protein. The table records 750,000 to 950,000 distinct CDR3 sequences, approximately 50% of them present only once. Of note for this clonotype: As yet, its antigen is unknown.

V shed 6 bases and J 0 bases; nucleotides not matched to a gene: 11. The CDR3 has 16 residues. Per the germline V gene, CDR1 is WSHSY and CDR2 is SAAADI. This sequence originates from a girl aged 5 to 17 with multiple sclerosis. Source material: blood. The rearrangement joins TRBV10-2 to TRBJ2-7, with TRBD1 matching 7 bases. CDR3 region: CASRTGTVVGSYEQYF. In DNA form, the CDR3 reads TGCGCCAGCAGAACCGGGACAGTCGTCGGCTCCTACGAGCAGTACTTC.